The next 17 T cell receptor beta chains were all read from a single sample in a study of cytomegalovirus exposure and HLA in healthy donors. PCR employed 60 Vbeta and 13 Jbeta primers. The assay was immunoSEQ multiplex PCR, and TCRdb's table has in-frame clones only and misses some. The data show 150,000 or so clones, about three quarters seen once. Material: PBMCs. The receptors originated from a man between 35 and 55 years old in good health and CMV-seropositive.

This chain uses TRBV10-2 with TRBJ2-1; a possible D gene is TRBD2 (5 bases). Trimming pared 3 bases from V and 6 bases from J, leaving 9 bases between. CDR1 is WSHSY and CDR2 is SAAADI in the germline V gene. The CDR3 contains 13 residues. CDR3 sequence: CASSEPSFNEQFF. In DNA form, the CDR3 reads TGCGCCAGCAGTGAACCTAGCTTCAATGAGCAGTTCTTC.

This chain links TRBV9 with TRBJ2-3; 8 bases fit TRBD1. The J segment lost 0 bases and the V segment lost 3 bases, leaving 6 bases of the junction unmatched. CDR3 length: 16 residues. Germline V lookup: CDR1 SGDLS, CDR2 YYNGEE. As DNA, the CDR3 is TGTGCCAGCAGCGCCCAGGGGGCTACTAGCACAGATACGCAGTATTTT. Encoded protein: CASSAQGATSTDTQYF.

The chain links TRBV7-3 to TRBJ2-2; D possibly corresponds to TRBD2 (6 bases). Germline CDR1 is SGHTA and CDR2 is FQGTGA. This CDR3 has 13 amino acids. Trimming left V 3 bases short and J 4 bases short, with 6 bases between. The CDR3 nucleotides are TGTGCCAGCAGCTTTAGCGGCACCGGGGAGCTGTTTTTT. Protein: CASSFSGTGELFF.

This clone was seen a single time. The chain is built from TRBV7-9 and TRBJ2-2; D gene uncertain. V lost 4 bases, J lost 4 bases, and 10 bases lay in between. Per germline, CDR1 SEHNR and CDR2 FQNEAQ (reference sequence). There are 14 residues in the CDR3. The CDR3 nucleotides read TGTGCCAGCAGCTCCGTTCCTCCCACCGGGGAGCTGTTTTTT. The encoded protein is CASSSVPPTGELFF.

This rearrangement joins TRBV14 to TRBJ1-2; D gene uncertain. Germline assignment: CDR1 SGHDN and CDR2 FVKESK. This CDR3 has 13 residues. V was shortened by 4 bases and J by 8 bases, with 14 bases between the two germline ends. This CDR3 is CASSLNRPGGYTF. CDR3 nucleotide sequence: TGTGCCAGCAGCCTAAATCGCCCGGGAGGCTACACCTTC.

This chain connects TRBV27 to TRBJ1-3, with D perhaps matching TRBD1 (5 bases). The CDR3 has 14 amino acids. The germline V gene has CDR1 MNHEY and CDR2 SMNVEV (reference sequence). V lost 5 bases to trimming and J lost 4 bases, with 12 bases between them. The CDR3: CASSKVGGGNTIYF. CDR3 nucleotide sequence: TGTGCCAGCAGTAAGGTGGGGGGAGGAAACACCATATATTTT.

The V call is TRBV28, the J call TRBJ2-2, with TRBD1 as a possible D gene (5 bases). This CDR3 contains 15 residues. Germline CDR1 is MDHEN and CDR2 is SYDVKM. The ends were cut back, 6 bases at V and 5 bases at J, with 16 bases in the middle. This CDR3 is CASSPPNTGTGELFF. In DNA form, the CDR3 reads TGTGCCAGCAGCCCGCCTAATACAGGAACCGGGGAGCTGTTTTTT.

The chain's CDR3 is CASSPRGLTEPTGELFF. The CDR3 bases are TGTGCCAGCAGCCCGCGGGGTCTAACGGAACCCACCGGGGAGCTGTTTTTT. The chain links TRBV7-8 to TRBJ2-2; TRBD2 is a possible D gene (6 bases). This CDR3 is built from 17 residues. CDR1 and CDR2 (germline): SGHVS, FQNEAQ. Trimming took off 5 bases at V and 4 bases at J, with 20 bases between the two ends.

The genes are TRBV5-1 and TRBJ1-5; D possibly corresponds to TRBD1 (6 bases). The CDR3 totals 13 residues. Trimming took off 1 base at V and 7 bases at J, with 9 bases between the two ends. Germline assignment: CDR1 SGHRS and CDR2 YFSETQ. The CDR3 spells CASSLQGSQPQHF. CDR3 coding DNA: TGCGCCAGCAGCTTGCAGGGGAGCCAGCCCCAGCATTTT.

A single count supports this clone. The V gene is TRBV10-3, the J gene TRBJ1-4, with a tentative D call TRBD1 (6 bases). CDR3 length: 13 residues. Trimming removed 11 bases from V and 3 bases from J, with 13 bases in between. Germline V gene lookup returns CDR1 ENHRY and CDR2 SYGVKD. The CDR3 DNA sequence: TGTGCCGCCGCGGACAGATCTAATGAAAAACTGTTTTTT. Its protein product is CAAADRSNEKLFF.

Only a few counts were recorded for this clone. CDR3 sequence: CASSVGGGHSEAQHF. The DNA of the CDR3 is TGTGCCAGCAGCGTAGGAGGCGGACATTCTGAGGCCCAGCATTTT. The chain recombines TRBV9 with TRBJ1-5; D is possibly TRBD1 (5 bases). The germline gives CDR1 SGDLS, CDR2 YYNGEE. The CDR3 sequence is 15 residues long. The V end was cut by 0 bases, the J end by 11 bases, with 18 bases between. Together with reference TRBV9 and TRBJ1-5, the CDR3 gives the full variable domain: DSGVTQTPKHLITATGQRVTLRCSPRSGDLSVYWYQQSLDQGLQFLIQYYNGEERAKGNILERFSAQQFPDLHSELNLSSLELGDSALYFCASSVGGGHSEAQHFGDGTRLSIL.

This chain joins TRBV19 and TRBJ2-1, with D tentatively TRBD2 (5 bases). Germline V CDR1 and CDR2: LNHDA, SQIVND (reference sequence). Trimming removed 5 bases at V and 12 bases at J, with 17 bases between. The length of the CDR3 is 13 residues. CDR3 sequence: CASSQRWSTGQFF. CDR3 in DNA: TGTGCCAGTAGTCAGCGGTGGTCAACTGGGCAGTTCTTC.

The rearrangement joins TRBV19 to TRBJ1-1; 8 positions agree with TRBD1. The CDR3 is 17 residues long. V shed 4 bases, J shed 0 bases, and the junction held 10 bases outside the gene matches. Germline lookup yields CDR1 LNHDA and CDR2 SQIVND (reference sequence). The CDR3: CASSTGTGRIMNTEAFF. The CDR3 DNA reads TGTGCCAGTAGTACCGGGACAGGAAGAATAATGAACACTGAAGCTTTCTTT. Drawing the rest from reference TRBV19 and TRBJ1-1, the complete variable domain is DGGITQSPKYLFRKEGQNVTLSCEQNLNHDAMYWYRQDPGQGLRLIYYSQIVNDFQKGDIAEGYSVSREKKESFPLTVTSAQKNPTAFYLCASSTGTGRIMNTEAFFGQGTRLTVV.

This chain joins TRBV13 and TRBJ2-7; possible D gene TRBD1, 6 bases. This CDR3 has 12 residues. The germline V gene has CDR1 PRHDT and CDR2 FYEKMQ (reference sequence). The V end lost 1 base, the J end lost 6 bases, and 7 bases lay between the germline ends. Written as DNA, the CDR3 is TGTGCCAGCAGCTTAGAGGGGGTCGAGCAGTACTTC. This encodes CASSLEGVEQYF.

As regards this clone: Relative to the germline gene, one junction end is altered; a read error may explain this. The rearrangement links TRBV5-6 to TRBJ1-1; TRBD1 aligns across 7 bases. This CDR3 spans 15 amino acids. Germline CDR1 SGHDT, CDR2 YYEEEE. CDR3 sequence: CVSSLRTGMNTEAFF. CDR3 sequence (DNA): TGTGTCAGCAGCTTGCGGACAGGAATGAACACTGAAGCTTTCTTT.

This chain links TRBV5-4 with TRBJ2-1, with 9 bases matching TRBD2. The CDR3 is 12 amino acids. V lost 5 bases to trimming and J lost 11 bases; unmatched junction nucleotides: 5. CDR1 and CDR2 from the germline V gene are SGHNT and YYREEE (reference sequence). CDR3 DNA sequence: TGTGCCAGCAGACGGACTAGCGAGAAGCAGTTCTTC. Protein product: CASRRTSEKQFF.

The chain uses TRBV28 and TRBJ2-2; 11 bases line up with TRBD1. The CDR3 covers 19 residues. Trimming at V came to 4 bases and at J to 2 bases, leaving 12 bases not matched to a gene. Per the germline V gene, CDR1 is MDHEN and CDR2 is SYDVKM. CDR3 in amino acids: CASSSWTGGQSINTGELFF. The CDR3 nucleotides are TGTGCCAGCAGTTCTTGGACAGGGGGCCAATCAATTAACACCGGGGAGCTGTTTTTT.